This record covers a single T cell receptor beta chain. After extraction with the RNeasy kit, roughly 0.45 to 1 ug of the RNA was reverse transcribed using random hexamers. The immunoSEQ assay covered 54 Vbeta and 13 Jbeta segments for CDR3. TCRdb analysed the immunoSEQ multiplex PCR reads with MiXCR anew, one entry per CDR3 protein. The sample lists 200,000 to 250,000 distinct CDR3 sequences; about 94% were seen once. The entry originates in a study of CD8 T cells in Susac syndrome. Study as a whole: The Susac syndrome patients that were sequenced included roughly six with active disease and eight in remission.

The T cells that were sequenced for TCR beta were CD8+ and CD4+ cells from blood. Recently defined diagnostic criteria classed the Susac syndrome patients as definite or probable. Germline values: CDR1 MDHEN, CDR2 SYDVKM. This CDR3 contains 13 residues. Deletions cut 6 bases from V and 0 bases from J, with 9 bases between. This clonotype originated in a human donor with Susac syndrome. Sequences were obtained from CD4+ T cells from PBMCs. The V gene is TRBV28, the J gene TRBJ2-7, with D perhaps TRBD1 (5 bases). Written as DNA, the CDR3 is TGTGCCAGCAGCACAGGTTCCTCCTACGAGCAGTACTTC. Amino acids: CASSTGSSYEQYF.